The rows below give T cell receptor beta chains drawn from one sample of a study of CD8+ T cells in alopecia areata. Produced via immunoSEQ multiplex PCR; TCRdb's table is partial and in-frame only. The sample consists of 150,000 to 200,000 clones, 67% of them appearing once. The sequencing here drew on CD8+ T cells sorted from blood, taken at week 0. These receptors came from a human donor with alopecia areata. Both conserved end residues are part of each CDR3. A D gene is named only where the DNA matches it firmly. Expanded clones are given a class, and other clones once, few, many or no size at all.

NA	TRBV2	TRBJ1-4	12	few	TGTGCCAGCAGTGAAAGCCCCGAAAAACTGTTTTTT	CASSESPEKLFF
TRBD1	TRBV6-5	TRBJ1-1	14	NA	TGTGCCAGCAGTTTCGGGACAGGGGGCACTGAAGCTTTCTTT	CASSFGTGGTEAFF
TRBD1	TRBV7-8	TRBJ1-6	15	few	TGTGCCAGCAGCCAAGGACAGGCCAACAATTCACCCCTCCACTTT	CASSQGQANNSPLHF
NA	TRBV13	TRBJ1-4	13	NA	TGTGCCAGCAGCTTAGGGGCTGATGAAAAACTGTTTTTT	CASSLGADEKLFF
TRBD2	TRBV10-3	TRBJ2-1	15	once	TGTGCCATCGGGCGGGGGGACTCATCCTACAATGAGCAGTTCTTC	CAIGRGDSSYNEQFF
NA	TRBV4-1	TRBJ1-4	15	NA	TGCGCCAGCAGCCCTCCCGGGGGAACTAATGAAAAACTGTTTTTT	CASSPPGGTNEKLFF
NA	TRBV7-9	TRBJ2-7	16	few	TGTGCCAGCAGCTCCCGTATGGGTACCGGGTCCCACGAGCAGTACTTC	CASSSRMGTGSHEQYF
NA	TRBV29-1	TRBJ2-7	15	NA	TGCAGCGTTGAATCTCCGGACATTTCCTCCTACGAGCAGTACTTC	CSVESPDISSYEQYF
NA	TRBV27	TRBJ2-7	11	NA	TGTGCCAGCAGTACAGGGTTCGAGCAGTACTTC	CASSTGFEQYF
NA	TRBV25-1	TRBJ1-1	16	once	TGTGCCAGCAGTGAATCGCTCGGGAGCTCGAACACTGAAGCTTTCTTT	CASSESLGSSNTEAFF
NA	TRBV29-1	TRBJ2-1	11	few	TGCAGCACCGCCGTCAACAATGAGCAGTTCTTC	CSTAVNNEQFF
NA	TRBV6-1	TRBJ2-1	14	NA	TGTGCCAGCAGTGAAGATGGAGTTGGCAATGAGCAGTTCTTC	CASSEDGVGNEQFF
TRBD1	TRBV29-1	TRBJ2-5	14	few	TGCAGCGTTGATTACCAGGGGGCTAGGAAGACCCAGTACTTC	CSVDYQGARKTQYF
NA	TRBV9	TRBJ2-7	14	few	TGTGCCAGCAGCGTAGGGGGGCGAACCTACGAGCAGTACTTC	CASSVGGRTYEQYF
NA	TRBV29-1	TRBJ1-2	12	NA	TGCAGCGTTTCCCGGACGGATAGGGACTACACCTTC	CSVSRTDRDYTF
NA	TRBV4-1	TRBJ2-1	13	NA	TGCGCCAGCAGCCAAGGGCTAGCCGATGAGCAGTTCTTC	CASSQGLADEQFF
TRBD1	TRBV2	TRBJ2-1	14	NA	TGTGCCAGCAGTCTGGACAGGGGGTATGATGAGCAGTTCTTC	CASSLDRGYDEQFF
NA	TRBV12-5	TRBJ1-1	14	NA	TGTGCTAGTGGTTTGGGGCTTCCGAACACTGAAGCTTTCTTT	CASGLGLPNTEAFF
TRBD1	TRBV13	TRBJ2-7	16	NA	TGTGCCAGCAGCTTAAAACAGGGGGCGGATCCATACGAGCAGTACTTC	CASSLKQGADPYEQYF
NA	TRBV4-1	TRBJ2-1	12	NA	TGCGCCAGCAGCCAAGGTCTCAATGAGCAGTTCTTC	CASSQGLNEQFF
TRBD1	TRBV19	TRBJ1-5	15	NA	TGTGCCAGTATCGCGACAGGGAACGGCAATCAGCCCCAGCATTTT	CASIATGNGNQPQHF
NA	TRBV29-1	TRBJ2-7	15	NA	TGCAGCGTTGAAGATTTTGCCCGGGACGGCTACGAGCAGTACTTC	CSVEDFARDGYEQYF
NA	TRBV7-8	TRBJ2-1	12	NA	TGTGCCAGCAGTTATTCGGGGGTCGAGCAGTTCTTC	CASSYSGVEQFF
TRBD2	TRBV19	TRBJ2-1	13	few	TGTGCCAGTAGTCCCCGGGAGGACAATGAGCAGTTCTTC	CASSPREDNEQFF
NA	TRBV4-1	TRBJ1-2	14	NA	TGCGCCAGCAGCCAAGATTCCGTGGACTATGGCTACACCTTC	CASSQDSVDYGYTF
NA	TRBV7-9	TRBJ2-3	12	NA	TGTGCCAGCAGCTACGGGAGAGATACGCAGTATTTT	CASSYGRDTQYF
TRBD2	TRBV5-1	TRBJ2-1	15	few	TGCGCCAGCAGCTTGGAACTAGCGGGGATGGATGAGCAGTTCTTC	CASSLELAGMDEQFF
TRBD1	TRBV27	TRBJ1-2	14	NA	TGTGCCAGCGGCTCGGGACAGCGTAACTATGGCTACACCTTC	CASGSGQRNYGYTF
NA	TRBV13	TRBJ1-1	15	NA	TGTGCCAGCAGCAGAGGGAGAGACCTGAACACTGAAGCTTTCTTT	CASSRGRDLNTEAFF